This paragraph reports one T cell receptor beta chain. It was with random hexamers that roughly 0.45 to 1 ug RNA was reverse transcribed. A multiplex approach, immunoSEQ multiplex PCR, amplified TCR beta CDR3 across 54 Vbeta and 13 Jbeta. TCRdb reprocessed the immunoSEQ multiplex PCR reads via MiXCR and lists one record per CDR3 protein. The sample contains some 120,000 distinct CDR3 sequences, about 96% of which appear only once. This sample is part of a study of CD8 T cells in Susac syndrome. Controls were healthy donors chosen to match patients in age and sex. CDR1 MNHNS and CDR2 SASEGT come from the germline V gene. V lost 1 base, J lost 4 bases, and 7 bases lay in between. The CDR3 has 13 amino acids.

This receptor was obtained from a human donor in good health. The sequenced sample was CD4+ T cells from PBMCs. V is TRBV6-1 and J is TRBJ1-1; no reliable D call. CDR3 residues: CASSEDGSTEAFF. The CDR3 DNA is TGTGCCAGCAGTGAAGACGGGAGCACTGAAGCTTTCTTT.